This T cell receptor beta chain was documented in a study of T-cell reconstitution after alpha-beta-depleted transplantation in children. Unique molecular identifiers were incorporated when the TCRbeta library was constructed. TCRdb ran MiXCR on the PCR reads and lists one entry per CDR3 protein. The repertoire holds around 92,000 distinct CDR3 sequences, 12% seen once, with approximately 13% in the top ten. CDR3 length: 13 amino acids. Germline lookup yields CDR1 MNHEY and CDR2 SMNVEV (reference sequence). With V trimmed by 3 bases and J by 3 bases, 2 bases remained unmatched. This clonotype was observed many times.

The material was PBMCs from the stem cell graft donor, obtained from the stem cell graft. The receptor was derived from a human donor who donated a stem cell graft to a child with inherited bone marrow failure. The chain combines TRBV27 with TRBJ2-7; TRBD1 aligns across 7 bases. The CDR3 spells CASSLRQGYEQYF. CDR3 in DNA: TGTGCCAGCAGTTTGAGACAGGGCTACGAGCAGTACTTC.